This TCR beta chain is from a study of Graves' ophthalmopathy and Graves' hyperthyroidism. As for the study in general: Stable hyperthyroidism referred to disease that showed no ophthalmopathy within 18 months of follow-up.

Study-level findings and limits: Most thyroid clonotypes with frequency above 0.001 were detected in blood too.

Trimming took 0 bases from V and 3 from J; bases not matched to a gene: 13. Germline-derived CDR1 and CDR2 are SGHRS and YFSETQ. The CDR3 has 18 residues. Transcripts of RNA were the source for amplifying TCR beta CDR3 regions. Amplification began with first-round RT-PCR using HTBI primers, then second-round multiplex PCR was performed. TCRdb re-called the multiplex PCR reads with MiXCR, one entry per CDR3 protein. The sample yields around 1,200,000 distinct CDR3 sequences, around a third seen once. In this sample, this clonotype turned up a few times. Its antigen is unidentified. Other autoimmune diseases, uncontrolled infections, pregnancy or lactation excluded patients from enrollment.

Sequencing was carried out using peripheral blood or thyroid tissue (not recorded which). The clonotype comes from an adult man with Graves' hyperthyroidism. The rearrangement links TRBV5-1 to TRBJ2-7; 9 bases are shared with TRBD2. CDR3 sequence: CASSLGGRGGTSLYEQYF. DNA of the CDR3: TGCGCCAGCAGCTTGGGGGGTCGTGGCGGGACTAGCCTCTACGAGCAGTACTTC.